The rows below give T cell receptor beta chains drawn from one sample of a study of blood T cell repertoires in COVID-19. Sequencing was performed with immunoSEQ multiplex PCR; in TCRdb, only in-frame clones are kept and a portion is missing. The top ten hold about 5% of the sample, which has about 140,000 clones, around 88% seen once. Sequencing used peripheral blood. Receptors were obtained from a human donor in a cohort sampled during active COVID-19. Each CDR3 is given with its conserved first and last residue. A D gene is named only where the DNA matches it firmly. Not every row has a clone size; where given, it reads once, few, many or a size class.

>TRBJ1-2|NA|TRBV28|few
TGTGCCAGCACTCGGCCGGGGTCCTATGGCTACACCTTC
CASTRPGSYGYTF
>TRBJ2-3|TRBD2|TRBV10-2|NA
TGCGCCAGCAGTGAGTCCCGGCTAGCGGGAGCTGATACGCAGTATTTT
CASSESRLAGADTQYF
>TRBJ2-7|TRBD2|TRBV2|NA
TGTGCCAGCAGTGAAGCGGGACTAGCGGGAGAATCACCCGAGCAGTACTTC
CASSEAGLAGESPEQYF
>TRBJ2-1|TRBD2|TRBV6-4|NA
TGTGCCAGCAGTCGGGAGGACTCCTACAATGAGCAGTTCTTC
CASSREDSYNEQFF
>TRBJ2-1|TRBD2|TRBV6-5|NA
TGTGCCAGCGAGACTAGCGGGGCAGCCCCGGCGTTCTTC
CASETSGAAPAFF
>TRBJ2-7|NA|TRBV4-1|NA
TGCGCCAGCAGCCAAGGAACAGGGGGGGCCTACGAGCAGTACTTC
CASSQGTGGAYEQYF
>TRBJ2-5|NA|TRBV4-3|NA
TGCGCCAGCAGCCAAGGCAGACTCCAAGAGACCCAGTACTTC
CASSQGRLQETQYF
>TRBJ2-5|TRBD2|TRBV9|NA
TGTGCCAGCAGCGGGGTGGCTAGCGGGGGAGGGGAGACCCAGTACTTC
CASSGVASGGGETQYF
>TRBJ1-1|NA|TRBV2|NA
TGTGCCAGCAACAGTATTGAAGTCGGGGGGGTTGAAGCTTTCTTT
CASNSIEVGGVEAFF
>TRBJ1-1|NA|TRBV7-9|few
TGTGCCAGCAGCGCCGGGGAGCTCAACACTGAAGCTTTCTTT
CASSAGELNTEAFF
>TRBJ2-1|TRBD2|TRBV10-3|NA
TGTGCCATCAGTGAACGGACTAGCGTTAATGAGCAGTTCTTC
CAISERTSVNEQFF
>TRBJ1-5|NA|TRBV18|NA
TGTGCCAGCTCACCAGGGAGGGGAAGTGGGGGTCAGCCCCAGCATTTT
CASSPGRGSGGQPQHF
>TRBJ1-2|NA|TRBV14|NA
TGTGCCAGCAGCCAAGTTCCGTACTATGGCTACACCTTC
CASSQVPYYGYTF
>TRBJ2-2|TRBD2|TRBV11-2|NA
TGTGCCAGCAGCACTAGCGTCACCGGGGAGCTGTTTTTT
CASSTSVTGELFF
>TRBJ2-7|TRBD1|TRBV15|once
TGTGCCACCAGCCTTCGACAGGGTATCTACGAGCAGTACTTC
CATSLRQGIYEQYF
>TRBJ2-5|NA|TRBV7-9|NA
TGTGCCAGCAGCTTCCCTCAGGGGGAGACCCAGTACTTC
CASSFPQGETQYF
>TRBJ2-2|NA|TRBV18|NA
TGTGCCAGCTCACGGCAGGGTGATACCGGGGAGCTGTTTTTT
CASSRQGDTGELFF
>TRBJ1-4|NA|TRBV7-2|NA
TGTGCCAGCAGCTTAGCGCCCCAGGGAACTAATGAAAAACTGTTTTTT
CASSLAPQGTNEKLFF
>TRBJ2-7|NA|TRBV6-5|NA
TGTGCCAGCAGTTACTCGTTTGGGGGGTCCTACGAGCAGTACTTC
CASSYSFGGSYEQYF
>TRBJ1-4|NA|TRBV7-2|NA
TGTGCCAGCAGCTTAGCGGTCCCAGGGCGGAATGAAAAACTGTTTTTT
CASSLAVPGRNEKLFF
>TRBJ2-7|NA|TRBV30|NA
TGTGCCTGGAGTGTACGGCCGGGCTCCTACGAGCAGTACTTC
CAWSVRPGSYEQYF
>TRBJ1-2|TRBD1|TRBV28|NA
TGTGCCAGCAGTGAGGGGGACAGAATCTATGGCTACACCTTC
CASSEGDRIYGYTF
>TRBJ1-1|NA|TRBV7-9|NA
TGTGCCAGCACTTTTCCCGGGGGGGAGAACACTGAAGCTTTCTTT
CASTFPGGENTEAFF
>TRBJ1-2|NA|TRBV30|NA
TGTGCCTGGAGTATAGGAGGCTATGGCTACACCTTC
CAWSIGGYGYTF
>TRBJ2-7|TRBD2|TRBV28|NA
TGTGCCAGCAGTTCGGGACTAGTCCTTACCGAGCAGTACTTC
CASSSGLVLTEQYF
>TRBJ2-2|NA|TRBV7-3|NA
TGTGCCAGCAGCTTAAACGGCCCTGGGGCGGGGGAGCTGTTTTTT
CASSLNGPGAGELFF
>TRBJ2-1|TRBD2|TRBV9|NA
TGTGCCAGCAGCGTAGGTCTAGCGGCCTACAATGAGCAGTTCTTC
CASSVGLAAYNEQFF
>TRBJ2-3|TRBD2|TRBV7-2|NA
TGTGCCAGCAGCTTGACTAGCGGGGGGGCATCAGATACGCAGTATTTT
CASSLTSGGASDTQYF
>TRBJ2-7|TRBD1|TRBV4-1|NA
TGCGCCAGCAGCCAAGAACAGGGGAGCTCCTACGAGCAGTACTTC
CASSQEQGSSYEQYF
>TRBJ1-1|NA|TRBV11-3|NA
TGTGCCAGCAGCCGGGGCACTGAAGCTTTCTTT
CASSRGTEAFF
>TRBJ2-7|TRBD2|TRBV18|NA
TGTGCCAGCTCACCGAGCGGGGGGGTGAACGAGCAGTACTTC
CASSPSGGVNEQYF
>TRBJ2-2|TRBD1|TRBV28|NA
TGTGCCAGCAGTGGCCAGGGGGCGCACACCGGGGAGCTGTTTTTT
CASSGQGAHTGELFF
>TRBJ2-1|TRBD2|TRBV7-9|NA
TGTGCCAGCAGCTTAGCGGGAGGGCCCGAGCAGTTCTTC
CASSLAGGPEQFF
>TRBJ1-1|NA|TRBV19|NA
TGTGCCAGTAGTATACGGGAGGTGACGAACACTGAAGCTTTCTTT
CASSIREVTNTEAFF
>TRBJ1-4|NA|TRBV11-2|NA
TGTGCCAGCAGCTTGGGGCCGAATGAAAAACTGTTTTTT
CASSLGPNEKLFF
>TRBJ2-2|TRBD1|TRBV19|NA
TGTGCCAGTAGTACCGGACAGGGGCACACCGGGGAGCTGTTTTTT
CASSTGQGHTGELFF
>TRBJ2-1|TRBD2|TRBV19|NA
TGTGCCAGTAGTATGAGAGCGGGAGGGAAGTTCTTC
CASSMRAGGKFF
>TRBJ2-5|TRBD2|TRBV5-6|NA
TGTGCCAGCAGCTCTAGCGGGGGGGCCCGTGAGACCCAGTACTTC
CASSSSGGARETQYF
>TRBJ2-7|NA|TRBV6-5|NA
TGTGCCAGCACCCCGAGCGGTCCCTTATCCTACGAGCAGTACTTC
CASTPSGPLSYEQYF
>TRBJ2-1|NA|TRBV19|NA
TGTGCCAGTACCAGGTGGAGGGATCTGGACAATGAGCAGTTCTTC
CASTRWRDLDNEQFF
>TRBJ2-1|TRBD2|TRBV5-5|NA
TGTGCCAGCAGTGCGGCGGGACTAGCGGACTACAATGAGCAGTTCTTC
CASSAAGLADYNEQFF
>TRBJ1-1|NA|TRBV5-6|NA
TGTGCCAGCAGCGTAGTTGGAGGGGACACTGAAGCTTTCTTT
CASSVVGGDTEAFF
>TRBJ1-1|NA|TRBV2|NA
TGTGCCAGCAGTGAAGTGATAGGAGACACTGAAGCTTTCTTT
CASSEVIGDTEAFF
>TRBJ2-7|TRBD2|TRBV27|NA
TGTGCCAGCAGTTTGGCCTCTGTACTAGCGGGAAACGAGCAGTACTTC
CASSLASVLAGNEQYF
>TRBJ2-7|TRBD2|TRBV10-1|NA
TGCGCCAGCAGTGAAGGACTAGCGGGACCATACGAGCAGTACTTC
CASSEGLAGPYEQYF
>TRBJ1-6|NA|TRBV6-5|NA
TGTGCCAGCATACAGGGAGTGGATTCACCCCTCCACTTT
CASIQGVDSPLHF
>TRBJ2-7|NA|TRBV19|NA
TGTGCCAGTAGTATTTCAAGGGACTTCGTCTACGAGCAGTACTTC
CASSISRDFVYEQYF
>TRBJ2-1|TRBD2|TRBV7-3|NA
TGTGCCAGCAGCTTAAGGGGACTAGCGGGATTCAATGAGCAGTTCTTC
CASSLRGLAGFNEQFF
>TRBJ1-3|TRBD1|TRBV27|NA
TGTGCCAGCAGTTTACTCCCAGGGGGCGAACACACCATATATTTT
CASSLLPGGEHTIYF
>TRBJ1-4|TRBD1|TRBV5-4|NA
TGTGCCAGCAGCTTGGACCACAGGGGCGGCGAAAAACTGTTTTTT
CASSLDHRGGEKLFF
>TRBJ1-5|TRBD1|TRBV24-1|few
TGTGCCACCAGTGATCCTCGGACAGGGAACAATCAGCCCCAGCATTTT
CATSDPRTGNNQPQHF
>TRBJ2-7|NA|TRBV4-3|NA
TGCGCCAGCAGCCAAGATAGAACAGGGCCCAACGAGCAGTACTTC
CASSQDRTGPNEQYF
>TRBJ2-3|NA|TRBV27|NA
TGTGCCAGCAGTCCCCCGGGCAGGGCCACGAATACGCAGTATTTT
CASSPPGRATNTQYF
>TRBJ1-1|NA|TRBV27|NA
TGTGCCAGCAGTTCCAACGGGACACCCGAAGCTTTCTTT
CASSSNGTPEAFF
>TRBJ2-3|TRBD2|TRBV9|NA
TGTGCCAGCAGCGTATTAGCGGGGAGCACAGATACGCAGTATTTT
CASSVLAGSTDTQYF
>TRBJ2-5|TRBD1|TRBV24-1|NA
TGTGCCACCAGTGATACGCGACAGGGGCTAAGGGAGACCCAGTACTTC
CATSDTRQGLRETQYF
>TRBJ2-2|NA|TRBV9|NA
TGTGCCAGCAGCGTAGCCTCGGGGGACACCGGGGAGCTGTTTTTT
CASSVASGDTGELFF